Sequencing of this T cell receptor (beta chain) was carried out in a study of OX40 agonist ivuxolimab in advanced cancers. The CDR3 length is 15 residues. Trimming at V came to 0 bases and at J to 2 bases, leaving 3 bases not matched to a gene. Germline V gene lookup returns CDR1 SGDLS and CDR2 YYNGEE. Sequencing used immunoSEQ multiplex PCR; TCRdb keeps in-frame clones, though not all of them. The sample has about 76,000 clones, almost 85% seen once. The clonotype originates from an adult with an advanced solid tumor such as melanoma, head and neck, liver or kidney cancer. The chain is built from TRBV9 and TRBJ2-5, with 8 bases matching TRBD1. The source material was CD4+ or CD8+ T cells sorted from blood, sampled in a trial of the OX40 agonist ivuxolimab. The CDR3 region has the DNA TGTGCCAGCAGCGTAGGGGGACAGGCTCAAGAGACCCAGTACTTC. The encoded protein is CASSVGGQAQETQYF.